This TCR beta chain was recorded in a study of tumor and adjacent non-tumor tissue in lung cancer. Study-level background: The cohort had 12 to 13 adenocarcinoma, a couple of squamous cell and 1 small cell patients. Some 4.2 million productive TCRbeta reads were obtained per sample on average.

Germline assignment: CDR1 MNHNY and CDR2 SVGAGI (reference sequence). V shed 11 bases, J shed 6 bases, and the junction held 10 bases outside the gene matches. The CDR3 runs to 14 residues. Three rounds of nested PCR, following a modified ARM-PCR protocol, produced the TCRbeta library. TCRdb redid the calling of the multiplex PCR reads with MiXCR, one entry per CDR3 protein. The repertoire has under 250,000 distinct CDR3 sequences, 71% of them found once; the top ten carry around 27%. Overall study results and limits: Significantly higher TCR diversity was found in tumor than normal lung.

This sample's RNA came from whole unsorted tissue. As for this clonotype: Its antigen is not known.

Sequenced material: lung tumor tissue. This clonotype originated in a man aged 60 to 69 with non-small cell lung cancer. The gene calls are TRBV6-6 and TRBJ2-2; 9 bases align to TRBD2. Written as DNA, the CDR3 is TGTGCCGGCACCCTAGCGGGAAGGTCCGGGGAGCTGTTTTTT. Amino acid sequence: CAGTLAGRSGELFF.